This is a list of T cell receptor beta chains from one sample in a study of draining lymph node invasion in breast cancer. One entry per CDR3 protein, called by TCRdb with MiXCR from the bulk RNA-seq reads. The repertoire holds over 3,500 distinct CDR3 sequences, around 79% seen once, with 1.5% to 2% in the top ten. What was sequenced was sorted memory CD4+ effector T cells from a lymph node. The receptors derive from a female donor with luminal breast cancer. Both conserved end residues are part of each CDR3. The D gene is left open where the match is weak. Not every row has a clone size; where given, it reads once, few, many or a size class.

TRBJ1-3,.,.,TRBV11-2,CASTLNPPPGNTIYF,TGTGCCAGCACTCTTAACCCACCTCCTGGAAACACCATATATTTT
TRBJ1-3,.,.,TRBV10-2,CAVRLSAHGGGNTIYF,TGCGCCGTCCGTTTGTCGGCCCACGGAGGTGGAAACACCATATATTTT
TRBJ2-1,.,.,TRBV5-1,CASQGSFTYNEQFF,TGCGCCAGCCAGGGGTCATTTACCTACAATGAGCAGTTCTTC
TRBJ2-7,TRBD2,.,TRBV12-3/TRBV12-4,CASSGTRRYEQYF,TGTGCCAGCAGTGGGACTAGACGATACGAGCAGTACTTC
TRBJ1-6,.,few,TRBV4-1,CASSPIGRQLESPLHF,TGCGCCAGCAGCCCTATCGGTCGGCAGTTGGAGTCACCCCTCCACTTT
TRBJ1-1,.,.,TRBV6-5,CASIIGNGGQAFF,TGTGCCAGCATTATCGGGAACGGAGGTCAAGCTTTCTTT
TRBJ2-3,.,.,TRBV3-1,CASSPSYDTQYF,TGTGCCAGCAGCCCGTCGTACGATACGCAGTATTTT
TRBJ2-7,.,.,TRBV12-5,CASGFSGEQYF,TGTGCTAGTGGTTTCAGCGGTGAGCAGTACTTC
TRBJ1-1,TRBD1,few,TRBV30,CAWSRLTGTGVVAFF,TGTGCCTGGAGTCGACTCACCGGGACAGGGGTTGTGGCTTTCTTT
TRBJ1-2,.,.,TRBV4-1,CASSHRTDGYTF,TGCGCCAGCAGCCATCGGACAGACGGCTACACCTTC
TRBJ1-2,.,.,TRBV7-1,CASSSWEGIPYGYTF,TGTGCCAGCAGCTCCTGGGAGGGGATCCCCTATGGCTACACCTTC
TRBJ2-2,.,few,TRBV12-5,CASAHSLGTLNTGELFF,TGTGCTAGTGCCCACTCCCTGGGAACCCTTAACACCGGGGAGCTGTTTTTT
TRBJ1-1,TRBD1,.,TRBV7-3,CASSLQGDGTEAFF,TGTGCCAGCAGCCTCCAGGGGGATGGAACTGAAGCTTTCTTT
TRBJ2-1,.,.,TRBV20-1,CSARGQGGYNEQFF,TGCAGTGCTAGAGGGCAGGGGGGCTACAATGAGCAGTTCTTC
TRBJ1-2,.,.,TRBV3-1,CASSQRGGFDNYGYTF,TGTGCCAGCAGCCAGCGAGGAGGGTTTGATAACTATGGCTACACCTTC
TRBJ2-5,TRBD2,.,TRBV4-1,CASSQDPPILAGGRETQYF,TGCGCCAGCAGCCAGGACCCGCCAATACTAGCGGGAGGAAGAGAGACCCAGTACTTC
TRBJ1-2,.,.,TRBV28,CASSLRPTDYTF,TGTGCCAGCAGTTTAAGGCCCACAGACTACACCTTC
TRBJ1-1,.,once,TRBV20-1,CSARGMVDTEAFF,TGCAGTGCTAGAGGGATGGTGGACACTGAAGCTTTCTTT
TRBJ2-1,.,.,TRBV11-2,CASSGGWGTSKLRGYNEQFF,TGTGCCTCGTCAGGGGGCTGGGGGACTAGCAAGCTGAGGGGGTACAATGAGCAGTTCTTC
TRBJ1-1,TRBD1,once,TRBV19,CASSIIGQGHTEAFF,TGTGCCAGTAGTATAATCGGACAGGGGCATACTGAAGCTTTCTTT
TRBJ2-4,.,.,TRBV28,CASSFVGDKNIQYF,TGTGCCAGCAGTTTCGTTGGGGACAAAAACATTCAGTACTTC
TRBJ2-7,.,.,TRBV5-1,CASSWGDRDYEQYF,TGCGCCAGCAGCTGGGGGGACAGAGACTACGAGCAGTACTTC
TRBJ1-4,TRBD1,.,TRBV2,CASSDQGGEKLFF,TGTGCCAGCAGTGACCAGGGGGGTGAAAAACTGTTTTTT
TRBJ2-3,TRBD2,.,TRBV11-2,CASSSLAGGGTDTQYF,TGTGCCAGCAGCTCGCTAGCGGGAGGAGGTACAGATACGCAGTATTTT
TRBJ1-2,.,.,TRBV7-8,CASSLAQRYGYTF,TGTGCCAGCAGCTTAGCGCAGCGCTATGGCTACACCTTC
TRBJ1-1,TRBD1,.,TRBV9,CASSVGDRGQSAFF,TGTGCCAGCAGCGTCGGAGACAGGGGGCAGTCAGCTTTCTTT
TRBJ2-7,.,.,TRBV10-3,CAISDSVRAFHEQYF,TGTGCCATCAGTGATTCAGTCAGGGCGTTCCACGAGCAGTACTTC
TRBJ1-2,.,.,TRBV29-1,CSAGREANYGYTF,TGCAGCGCCGGTAGGGAAGCTAACTATGGCTACACCTTC
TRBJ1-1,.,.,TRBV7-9,CASSLEQGGEAFF,TGTGCCAGCAGCTTGGAACAGGGTGGTGAAGCTTTCTTT
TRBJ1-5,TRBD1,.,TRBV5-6,CASSRTGPNQPQHF,TGTGCCAGCAGCCGGACAGGACCGAATCAGCCCCAGCATTTT
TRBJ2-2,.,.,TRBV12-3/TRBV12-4,CASSPGWAGELFF,TGTGCCAGCAGTCCAGGTTGGGCCGGGGAGCTGTTTTTT
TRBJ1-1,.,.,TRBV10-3,CAISRKGDGSTEAFF,TGTGCCATCAGCCGTAAAGGGGACGGGAGCACTGAAGCTTTCTTT
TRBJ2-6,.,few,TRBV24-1,CATSDSAGTTSPGANVLTF,TGTGCCACCAGTGATTCCGCCGGGACCACCTCCCCCGGGGCCAACGTCCTGACTTTC
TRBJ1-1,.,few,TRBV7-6,CASSSNGASIEAFF,TGTGCCAGCAGCTCGAATGGGGCGTCGATAGAAGCTTTCTTT
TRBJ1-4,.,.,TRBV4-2,CASSQDNTDEKLFF,TGTGCCAGCAGCCAAGATAATACGGATGAAAAACTGTTTTTT
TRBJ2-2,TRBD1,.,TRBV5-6,CASRAGQVNTGELFF,TGTGCCAGCAGGGCGGGACAGGTGAACACCGGGGAGCTGTTTTTT
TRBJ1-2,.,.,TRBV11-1,CASSTSSGVGGYTF,TGTGCCAGCAGCACTTCGTCTGGGGTCGGAGGCTACACCTTC
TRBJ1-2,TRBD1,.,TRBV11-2,CASSAGTGERSSF,TGTGCCAGCAGCGCTGGGACAGGGGAAAGGAGTAGCTTC
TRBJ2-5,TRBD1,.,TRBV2,CASTPETGIETQYF,TGTGCCAGCACCCCCGAGACAGGGATAGAGACCCAGTACTTC
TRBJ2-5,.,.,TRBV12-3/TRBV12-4,CASAGTPETQYF,TGTGCCAGCGCGGGCACACCAGAGACCCAGTACTTC
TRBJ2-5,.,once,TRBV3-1,CASSQTLRGRETQYF,TGTGCCAGCAGCCAAACCCTACGGGGGAGAGAGACCCAGTACTTC
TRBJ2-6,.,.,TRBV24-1,CATSDGTGANVLTF,TGTGCCACCAGTGACGGGACTGGGGCCAACGTCCTGACTTTC
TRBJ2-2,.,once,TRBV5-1,CASSLIINTGELFF,TGCGCCAGCAGCTTGATTATCAACACCGGGGAGCTGTTTTTT
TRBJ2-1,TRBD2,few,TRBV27,CASSHGLAPNGFF,TGTGCCAGCAGTCACGGACTAGCGCCAAACGGCTTCTTC
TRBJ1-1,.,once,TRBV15,CATSPWGTEAFF,TGTGCCACCAGCCCTTGGGGCACTGAAGCTTTCTTT
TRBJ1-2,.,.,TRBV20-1,CSAKPRAYGYTF,TGCAGTGCTAAACCCAGAGCCTATGGCTACACCTTC
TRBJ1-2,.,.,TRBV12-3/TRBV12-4,CASSLQRYGYTF,TGTGCCAGCAGTTTACAGCGCTATGGCTACACCTTC
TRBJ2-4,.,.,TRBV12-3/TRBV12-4,CASSFWRGLGAKNIQYF,TGTGCCAGCAGTTTTTGGAGGGGACTGGGAGCCAAAAACATTCAGTACTTC
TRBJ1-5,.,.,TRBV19,CASRWGDSGNQPQHF,TGTGCCAGTAGATGGGGGGATTCGGGAAATCAGCCCCAGCATTTT
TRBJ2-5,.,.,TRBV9,CASSRDIQRETQYF,TGTGCCAGCAGCCGGGACATCCAGAGGGAGACCCAGTACTTC
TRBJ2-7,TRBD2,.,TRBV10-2,CASMGTSGSYSHEQYF,TGCGCCAGCATGGGGACTAGCGGGAGTTATTCCCACGAGCAGTACTTC
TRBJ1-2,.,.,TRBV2,CASKGGGYGYTF,TGTGCCAGCAAGGGAGGGGGCTATGGCTACACCTTC
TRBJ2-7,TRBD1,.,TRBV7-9,CASSWTGGDEQYF,TGTGCCAGCAGCTGGACAGGGGGCGACGAGCAGTACTTC
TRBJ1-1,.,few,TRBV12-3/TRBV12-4,CASTSGGPGFVMNTEAFF,TGTGCCAGCACCTCGGGGGGGCCAGGGTTTGTCATGAACACTGAAGCTTTCTTT
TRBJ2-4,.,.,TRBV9,CASSVDVGNIQYF,TGTGCCAGCAGCGTAGACGTGGGAAACATTCAGTACTTC
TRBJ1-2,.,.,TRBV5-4,CASSSPATGSDGYTF,TGTGCCAGCAGCTCGCCTGCAACAGGGTCGGATGGCTACACCTTC
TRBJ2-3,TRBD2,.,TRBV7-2,CASSFLPRLAESTDTQYF,TGTGCCAGCAGCTTCTTACCCCGACTAGCGGAAAGCACAGATACGCAGTATTTT
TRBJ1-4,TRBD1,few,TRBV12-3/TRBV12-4,CASSRDRGGEKLFF,TGTGCCAGCAGTCGGGACAGGGGCGGTGAAAAACTGTTTTTT
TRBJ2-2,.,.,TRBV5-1,CASSSNTGELLF,TGCGCCAGCAGCTCTAACACCGGGGAGCTGCTTTTT
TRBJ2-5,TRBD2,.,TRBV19,CASSRLAGGLQETQYF,TGTGCCAGTAGCCGGCTAGCGGGGGGCCTCCAAGAGACCCAGTACTTC